This TCR beta chain appears in the sequencing data of a study of spatial heterogeneity in lung cancer. Study-wide context: Beta-chain sequences were consistently detected more often than alpha-chain sequences. Raw-read counts averaged over ten per unique TCR and UMI combination.

Germline CDR1 and CDR2: ENHRY and SYGVKD. Unmatched junction bases numbered 8, after V lost 6 bases and J lost 10 bases. The CDR3 is 14 amino acids. This clonotype was recorded many times. The time point here: blood at routine non-recurrence follow-up after resection. The study sequenced unsorted whole RNA from tumor, nontumor lung or frozen PBMC. The study tagged each TCR cDNA molecule with a unique molecular identifier. TCRdb recomputed calls from the 5' RACE reads with MiXCR, one row per CDR3 protein. The sample lists about 120,000 distinct CDR3 sequences; 9.5% to 15% were seen once. The rearrangement joins TRBV10-3 to TRBJ1-6; 8 bases map to TRBD1. The sequence came from a male donor with early-stage non-small cell lung cancer. The material was PBMCs, obtained at follow-up. The CDR3 sequence: CAISSLTGASPLHF. The CDR3 nucleotides read TGTGCCATCAGCTCCTTGACAGGGGCGTCACCCCTCCACTTT.